Each of the 25 T cell receptor beta chains below was sequenced from the same sample in a study of blood T cell repertoires in COVID-19. The table came from immunoSEQ multiplex PCR; TCRdb's copy has only in-frame clones and leaves some out. Of under 200,000 clones listed, around 89% are singletons. Sequencing was done on a sample of peripheral blood. Source of these receptors: a man between 35 and 55 years old with active or convalescent COVID-19.

This clone was seen a handful of times. The chain employs TRBV20-1 and TRBJ2-1; TRBD1 might be the D (5 bases). CDR3 length: 10 residues. Germline-derived CDR1 and CDR2 are DFQATT and SNEGSKA (reference sequence). V was cut by 5 bases and J by 14 bases, with 13 bases left in between. The CDR3 nucleotides read TGCAGTGCTGGGGCTAGTTACAAGTTCTTC. It specifies CSAGASYKFF.

The chain links TRBV11-3 to TRBJ2-1; perhaps TRBD2 as D (7 bases). This CDR3 comprises 15 residues. The germline CDR1 and CDR2 sequences are SGHNT and YENEEA. Deletions cut 2 bases from V and 5 bases from J, with 13 bases between. The CDR3 loop is CASSLSRGGNNEQFF. The CDR3 DNA sequence: TGTGCCAGCAGCTTATCGAGGGGGGGTAACAATGAGCAGTTCTTC.

The rearrangement links TRBV6-6 to TRBJ1-2; D is possibly TRBD1 (5 bases). Germline assignment: CDR1 MNHNY and CDR2 SVGAGI (reference sequence). Trimming stripped 2 bases from V and 4 bases from J, with 17 bases between. The CDR3 consists of 16 residues. The CDR3 region has the DNA TGTGCCAGCAGTTACCCGACAGAAGTCGAGGCCTATGGCTACACCTTC. This translates into CASSYPTEVEAYGYTF.

J is TRBJ1-1 and V is TRBV5-1, with 10 bases matching TRBD1. In germline, CDR1 is SGHRS, CDR2 YFSETQ. The CDR3 totals 15 residues. V lost 5 bases to trimming and J lost 7 bases; unmatched junction nucleotides: 11. CDR3 coding DNA: TGCGCCAGCAGACGAGACGACAGGGGGCCCGGTGAAGCTTTCTTT. It encodes CASRRDDRGPGEAFF.

V usage is TRBV5-6 and J usage is TRBJ2-5; 11 bases match TRBD2. Germline V gene sequence: CDR1 SGHDT, CDR2 YYEEEE. After removal of 3 bases from V and 5 bases from J, the junction contained 3 bases not matched to a gene. CDR3 length: 14 residues. Written as DNA, the CDR3 is TGTGCCAGCAGCTCCCCTAGCGGGAGGGAGACCCAGTACTTC. This sequence encodes CASSSPSGRETQYF.

This rearrangement joins TRBV7-9 to TRBJ2-2; 10 bases agree with TRBD1. CDR3 length: 16 residues. The V segment lost 5 bases and the J segment 7 bases; nucleotides outside the gene matches: 10. Germline lookup yields CDR1 SEHNR and CDR2 FQNEAQ (reference sequence). In nucleotides, the CDR3 is TGTGCCAGCAGCGTGACAGGGGGCCAAGTTTTCGGGGAGCTGTTTTTT. Amino acids: CASSVTGGQVFGELFF.

The chain joins TRBV6-5 to TRBJ1-6; D is ambiguous. Trimming removed 6 bases at V and 0 bases at J, with 6 bases between. In germline, CDR1 is MNHEY, CDR2 SVGAGI. This CDR3 is 14 amino acids long. CDR3: CASRSSSYNSPLHF. The CDR3 nucleotides are TGTGCCAGCAGGAGTAGCTCCTATAATTCACCCCTCCACTTT.

V usage is TRBV18 and J usage is TRBJ1-2; 7 positions match TRBD1. J gave up 1 base and V 5 bases, and 7 bases lay outside the gene matches. The CDR3 totals 15 residues. In germline, CDR1 is KGHSH, CDR2 LQKENI. The CDR3: CASSRQGVINYGYTF. DNA for the CDR3: TGTGCCAGCTCAAGGCAGGGGGTGATTAACTATGGCTACACCTTC.

The V and J genes are TRBV11-2 and TRBJ1-3; D is uncertain. This CDR3 is 16 amino acids long. In germline, CDR1 is SGHAT, CDR2 FQNNGV. Deletions cut 1 base from V and 4 bases from J, with 14 bases between. CDR3 nucleotide sequence: TGTGCCAGCAGCTTAGGCACGGGGTTAACCGGAAACACCATATATTTT. It is translated as CASSLGTGLTGNTIYF.

In this sample, this clone turned up a few times. The chain employs TRBV5-4 and TRBJ1-4; D may be TRBD1 (5 bases). The CDR3 runs 14 residues. Germline assignment: CDR1 SGHNT and CDR2 YYREEE (reference sequence). V was trimmed by 2 bases and J by 7 bases, leaving 12 bases between them. The CDR3 region is CASSFQGWGEKLFF. The CDR3 DNA sequence: TGTGCCAGCAGCTTTCAGGGATGGGGTGAAAAACTGTTTTTT.

The chain carries TRBV28 and TRBJ2-3; 8 bases match TRBD1. The J segment lost 1 base and the V segment lost 3 bases, leaving 3 bases of the junction unmatched. The CDR3 spans 15 residues. Germline V gene data show CDR1 as MDHEN and CDR2 as SYDVKM. The CDR3 spells CASSFNRGGTDTQYF. The CDR3 nucleotides read TGTGCCAGCAGTTTTAACAGGGGGGGCACAGATACGCAGTATTTT.

This clone appeared a single time. CDR3: CASRRGQGSYGYTF. The CDR3 nucleotides read TGTGCCAGTCGAAGGGGACAGGGGAGCTATGGCTACACCTTC. The V gene is TRBV6-5, the J gene TRBJ1-2, with TRBD1 matching 10 bases. CDR1 is MNHEY, CDR2 SVGAGI, per germline. The CDR3 covers 14 residues. V dropped 9 bases and J dropped 4; count of bases not matched to a gene: 8.

The rearrangement joins TRBV9 to TRBJ1-1, with TRBD1 matching over 12 bases. After removal of 4 bases from V and 8 bases from J, the junction contained 15 bases not matched to a gene. Per germline, CDR1 SGDLS and CDR2 YYNGEE. This CDR3 comprises 17 residues. CDR3 sequence (DNA): TGTGCCAGCAGCCCGAGAGGGGACAGGGGGCCTTCGAGGGAAGCTTTCTTT. This codes for CASSPRGDRGPSREAFF.

The chain has TRBV19 and TRBJ1-1; TRBD1 agrees at 7 bases. Germline V lookup: CDR1 LNHDA, CDR2 SQIVND (reference sequence). This CDR3 has 16 residues. V lost 6 bases and J lost 1; bases outside the gene matches: 11. The CDR3 spells CASRDYTTGSNTEAFF. The DNA of the CDR3 is TGTGCCAGTAGAGACTATACGACAGGGTCGAACACTGAAGCTTTCTTT.

This chain connects TRBV2 to TRBJ1-5, with D possibly being TRBD1 (5 bases). The CDR3 length is 17 residues. CDR1 is SNHLY and CDR2 is FYNNEI in the germline V gene. Trimming took off 4 bases at V and 4 bases at J, with 20 bases between the two ends. The CDR3 spells CASSGDSKLWVNQPQHF. The CDR3 DNA reads TGTGCCAGCAGTGGGGACTCCAAATTGTGGGTGAATCAGCCCCAGCATTTT. Full variable domain (missing parts from reference TRBV2 and TRBJ1-5): EPEVTQTPSHQVTQMGQEVILRCVPISNHLYFYWYRQILGQKVEFLVSFYNNEISEKSEIFDDQFSVERPDGSNFTLKIRSTKLEDSAMYFCASSGDSKLWVNQPQHFGDGTRLSIL.

The chain carries TRBV10-3 and TRBJ1-4; 7 bases agree with TRBD1. The CDR3 sequence is 14 residues long. The junction had 8 bases not matched to a gene; V was cut back by 6 bases and J by 7 bases. Germline V gene lookup returns CDR1 ENHRY and CDR2 SYGVKD. The CDR3 nucleotides are TGTGCCATCAGAAAGGGGGCAGAGAGTGAAAAACTGTTTTTT. Protein product: CAIRKGAESEKLFF.

This chain uses TRBV3-1 (or the pseudogene TRBV3-2) with TRBJ1-1; unclear D gene. This CDR3 has 14 amino acids. Germline CDR1 and CDR2: LGHDT and YNNKEL (reference sequence). Trimming stripped 4 bases from V and 10 bases from J, with 19 bases between. CDR3 amino acids: CASSPRIGQPGAFF. CDR3 bases: TGTGCCAGCAGCCCCCGGATCGGCCAACCGGGAGCTTTCTTT.

This clone showed up just once. J is TRBJ2-5 and V is TRBV9; the match to TRBD2 covers 14 bases. This CDR3 has 17 residues. V was pared by 4 bases and J by 5 bases, with 10 bases of the junction left unmatched. Germline CDR1 SGDLS, CDR2 YYNGEE. This CDR3 reads CASSLGLAGANGETQYF. The CDR3 DNA follows: TGTGCCAGCAGCCTGGGACTAGCGGGGGCCAATGGGGAGACCCAGTACTTC.

This clone was picked up one time. V is TRBV7-9 and J is TRBJ2-1; 8 bases agree with TRBD2. Germline V gene data show CDR1 as SEHNR and CDR2 as FQNEAQ (reference sequence). CDR3 length: 16 residues. V trimming: 1 base; J trimming: 7 bases; junction bases outside the gene matches: 9. The CDR3 DNA reads TGTGCCAGCAGCTTAGTTTCAGCGGGAGTACGTAATGAGCAGTTCTTC. It yields the protein CASSLVSAGVRNEQFF.

The CDR3 reads CSATTGDGYTF. CDR3 nucleotides: TGCAGCGCTACGACAGGGGATGGCTACACCTTC. The chain uses TRBV29-1 and TRBJ1-2; 8 bases map to TRBD1. The CDR3 runs to 11 residues. V shed 7 bases, J shed 6 bases, and the junction held 4 bases outside the gene matches. Germline CDR1 and CDR2: SQVTM and ANQGSEA. The full variable domain, completed using reference TRBV29-1 and TRBJ1-2, is SAVISQKPSRDICQRGTSLTIQCQVDSQVTMMFWYRQQPGQSLTLIATANQGSEATYESGFVIDKFPISRPNLTFSTLTVSNMSPEDSSIYLCSATTGDGYTFGSGTRLTVV.

V usage is TRBV18 and J usage is TRBJ2-1; 10 nucleotides align to TRBD2. Germline V lookup: CDR1 KGHSH, CDR2 LQKENI. The CDR3 contains 15 residues. V lost 4 bases and J lost 4; bases outside the gene matches: 4. The CDR3 sequence: CASSQGLAVYNEQFF. The CDR3 nucleotides are TGTGCCAGCTCACAAGGACTAGCGGTGTACAATGAGCAGTTCTTC.

This chain connects TRBV18 to TRBJ2-5; D is unresolved. The CDR3 extends over 11 amino acids. Between the trimmed V and J ends, which lost 8 bases and 5 bases, there was a span of 9 bases. Per germline, CDR1 KGHSH and CDR2 LQKENI. In nucleotides, the CDR3 is TGTGCCAGCCGAACCGAGGAGACCCAGTACTTC. Its translation is CASRTEETQYF.

The sample holds one count of this clone. The J gene is TRBJ2-5, the V gene TRBV12-5; tentatively, D is TRBD1 (6 bases). This CDR3 spans 15 amino acids. Germline CDR1 LGHNT, CDR2 FRNRAP. Trimming left V 0 bases short and J 5 bases short, with 13 bases between. The CDR3 bases are TGTGCTAGTGGTTTGGTAATCAGGGGTGGGGAGACCCAGTACTTC. It encodes CASGLVIRGGETQYF.

This chain uses TRBV27 with TRBJ1-4; possible D gene TRBD1, 5 bases. CDR1 and CDR2 from the germline V gene are MNHEY and SMNVEV (reference sequence). The V end was cut by 4 bases, the J end by 7 bases, with 10 bases between. The CDR3 extends over 13 amino acids. The CDR3 region has the DNA TGTGCCAGCAGTTCGGGGGTGGTTGAAAAACTGTTTTTT. This gives the protein CASSSGVVEKLFF. The full variable domain, completed using reference TRBV27 and TRBJ1-4, is EAQVTQNPRYLITVTGKKLTVTCSQNMNHEYMSWYRQDPGLGLRQIYYSMNVEVTDKGDVPEGYKVSRKEKRNFPLILESPSPNQTSLYFCASSSGVVEKLFFGSGTQLSVL.

This clone was seen a single time. The rearrangement links TRBV19 to TRBJ2-5; 11 bases are a match to TRBD1. Looked up from germline, CDR1 is LNHDA and CDR2 is SQIVND (reference sequence). V gave up 8 bases and J gave up 5 bases; unmatched junction bases: 4. This CDR3 comprises 13 residues. CDR3: CASGTGGLETQYF. The CDR3 DNA reads as TGTGCCAGTGGGACAGGGGGTTTGGAGACCCAGTACTTC.